This T cell receptor (beta chain) was documented in a study of T cells in localized non-small cell lung cancer. The germline V and J ends were trimmed by 3 bases and 2 bases, with 11 bases remaining between them. The CDR3 is 14 amino acids. Germline V gene sequence: CDR1 SGHNT, CDR2 YENEEA. Sequenced by immunoSEQ multiplex PCR; TCRdb stores in-frame clones only, minus some. The top ten hold 30% to 40% of the sample, which has over a thousand clones, approximately 27% seen once. In its sample, this clone is large. The source material was normal lung tissue next to the tumor, sampled before any cancer treatment. The V and J genes are TRBV11-3 and TRBJ2-7; no clear D gene. The TCR was taken from a male donor aged 60 or over with stage II squamous cell lung carcinoma. CDR3: CASSLTQDAYEQYF. The DNA for the CDR3 is TGTGCCAGCAGCTTGACTCAGGATGCCTACGAGCAGTACTTC.